Included here is one T cell receptor (beta chain) sequence, with context. The data are from a study of memory CD4+ T cells and cytomegalovirus serostatus. Single viable CD3+CD4+CD8-CD45RO+ cells were sorted as the memory CD4+ T cells. Trimming stripped 10 bases from V and 0 bases from J, with 13 bases between. Germline values: CDR1 MDHEN, CDR2 SYDVKM. This CDR3 has 13 amino acids. The table came from immunoSEQ multiplex PCR; TCRdb's copy has only in-frame clones and leaves some out. The repertoire holds 46,000 or so clones, with around 80% as singletons. The V call is TRBV28, the J call TRBJ2-7; no reliable D call. The specimen was memory CD4+ T cells from blood. This clonotype was obtained from an adult in good health and CMV-seronegative. In DNA, the CDR3 is TGTGCCACGTCAGAAGCAGCCTCCTACGAGCAGTACTTC. Protein sequence: CATSEAASYEQYF. Filled out from reference TRBV28 and TRBJ2-7, the complete variable domain reads DVKVTQSSRYLVKRTGEKVFLECVQDMDHENMFWYRQDPGLGLRLIYFSYDVKMKEKGDIPEGYSVSREKKERFSLILESASTNQTSMYLCATSEAASYEQYFGPGTRLTVT.